The source of this T cell receptor beta chain is a study of OX40 agonist ivuxolimab in advanced cancers. Data came from immunoSEQ multiplex PCR; TCRdb stores just in-frame clones and leaves some out. Among approximately 70,000 clones, roughly 84% were seen once, and the ten largest hold roughly a sixth. Germline loops: CDR1 SNHLY, CDR2 FYNNEI. CDR3 length: 12 amino acids. Trimming removed 7 bases from V and 3 bases from J, with 10 bases in between. The material was CD4+ or CD8+ T cells sorted from blood, obtained in a trial of the OX40 agonist ivuxolimab. The sequence was collected from an adult with an advanced solid tumor such as melanoma, head and neck, liver or kidney cancer. The chain links TRBV2 to TRBJ2-7; weak D call: TRBD2 (6 bases). The CDR3 loop is CASIDGGYEQYF. The CDR3 DNA reads TGTGCCAGCATCGACGGGGGCTACGAGCAGTACTTC.